Each of the 2 T cell receptor beta chains below was sequenced from the same sample in a study of regulatory T cells in long-lasting Graves disease. Combining iRepertoire HTBI primers with Arm-PCR of CDR3 regions, the authors built TCR beta libraries. A single record per CDR3 protein comes from TCRdb applying MiXCR to the multiplex PCR reads. Among a few hundred thousand distinct CDR3 sequences listed, about 25% were seen once. Noted time point: persistent/refractory GD, antithyroid drugs over 5 years with positive TRAb. Following extraction of RNA from PBMCs, that RNA was used to make the TCR library. The sample here was peripheral blood mononuclear cells (PBMCs), taken when the disease was refractory, from a patient treated with antithyroid drugs. The receptors were sampled from a female donor with Graves disease.

The genes are TRBV4-2 and TRBJ2-7; weak D call: TRBD2 (5 bases). Germline assignment: CDR1 LGHNA and CDR2 YNFKEQ. The V end was cut by 4 bases, the J end by 0 bases, with 16 bases between. This CDR3 contains 16 residues. In DNA form, the CDR3 reads TGTGCCAGCAGCCCGCGGGCCAACCCTAGCTCCTACGAGCAGTACTTC. It translates to CASSPRANPSSYEQYF.

CDR3 amino acids: CASSLGSPGQGNSPLHF. The CDR3 DNA reads TGTGCCAGCAGCTTAGGCAGTCCGGGACAGGGTAATTCACCCCTCCACTTT. The chain couples TRBV9 to TRBJ1-6; 9 bases line up with TRBD1. CDR1 is SGDLS and CDR2 is YYNGEE in the germline V gene. CDR3 length equals 17 residues. The ends lost 4 bases at V and 6 bases at J; junction bases unmatched: 11. Filled out from reference TRBV9 and TRBJ1-6, the complete variable domain reads DSGVTQTPKHLITATGQRVTLRCSPRSGDLSVYWYQQSLDQGLQFLIQYYNGEERAKGNILERFSAQQFPDLHSELNLSSLELGDSALYFCASSLGSPGQGNSPLHFGNGTRLTVT.